These 13 T cell receptor beta chains were all obtained from the same sample, sequenced in a study of control samples from healthy donors and cancer patients. Here immunoSEQ multiplex PCR was the method, and the copy in TCRdb shows in-frame clones only, minus some. This table has 100,000 to 150,000 clones, 87% appearing once. Sequencing used blood. These receptors were obtained from a man aged 18 to 29 in good health.

Only one count was recorded for this clone. This sequence joins TRBV18 and TRBJ1-1, with a weak D call TRBD1 (6 bases). V lost 3 bases, J lost 4 bases, and 12 bases lay in between. The CDR3 length is 14 residues. Looked up from germline, CDR1 is KGHSH and CDR2 is LQKENI. The CDR3 reads CASSPTGAGTEAFF. The CDR3 DNA follows: TGTGCCAGCTCACCGACGGGGGCCGGCACTGAAGCTTTCTTT.

V gene TRBV28 combines with J gene TRBJ1-1, with D possibly being TRBD1 (6 bases). V lost 9 bases and J lost 7, with 18 bases in between. Germline lookup yields CDR1 MDHEN and CDR2 SYDVKM. The CDR3 covers 13 residues. The CDR3 coding sequence is TGTGCCAGTCACAGGGAGGTAGTGGGTGAAGCTTTCTTT. Its protein product is CASHREVVGEAFF.

The chain is built from TRBV5-8 and TRBJ1-2, with D maybe TRBD1 (5 bases). Germline assignment: CDR1 SGHTS and CDR2 YDEGEE. The V end lost 0 bases, the J end lost 0 bases, and 15 bases lay between the germline ends. The CDR3 sequence is 17 residues long. DNA for the CDR3: TGTGCCAGCAGCTTGGTCGTGGGATCGGGGGCTAACTATGGCTACACCTTC. It yields the protein CASSLVVGSGANYGYTF.

The V gene is TRBV12-3 or TRBV12-4, the J gene TRBJ1-1; tentative D call: TRBD1 (5 bases). V shed 5 bases and J shed 7 bases, with 8 bases lying between them. The CDR3 is 11 amino acids. The CDR3 nucleotides are TGTGCCAGCAGTCGGGGGATTGAAGCTTTCTTT. This sequence encodes CASSRGIEAFF.

The chain has TRBV18 and TRBJ2-3, with D perhaps matching TRBD1 (6 bases). The CDR3 has 15 residues. Trimming left V 2 bases short and J 1 base short, with 10 bases between. In germline, CDR1 is KGHSH, CDR2 LQKENI. The CDR3: CASSPSGVGTDTQYF. CDR3 bases: TGTGCCAGCTCACCATCAGGGGTCGGCACAGATACGCAGTATTTT.

This clone was seen just once. V usage is TRBV5-1 and J usage is TRBJ1-2, with D maybe TRBD1 (5 bases). V lost 4 bases and J 3 bases, leaving 16 bases between the germline ends. This CDR3 contains 15 residues. Germline-derived CDR1 and CDR2 are SGHRS and YFSETQ. CDR3 DNA: TGCGCCAGCAGCCTAAAACCCGGGACTGACTATGGCTACACCTTC. It codes for CASSLKPGTDYGYTF.

The rearrangement links TRBV10-1 to TRBJ1-1; no reliable D call. Germline CDR1 and CDR2: WNHNN and SYGVQD (reference sequence). The CDR3 loop spans 13 amino acids. Trimming shortened V by 3 bases and J by 1 base, and 6 bases separated the two germline ends. The DNA for the CDR3 is TGCGCCAGCAGTGACGTACGGAACACTGAAGCTTTCTTT. It encodes CASSDVRNTEAFF.

This chain uses TRBV15 with TRBJ1-5, with D hard to call. The CDR3 contains 15 residues. The germline gives CDR1 LNHNV, CDR2 YYDKDF (reference sequence). Trimming stripped 0 bases from V and 4 bases from J, with 10 bases between. For the CDR3, the DNA is TGTGCCACCAGCAGAGATTTGGATTCTAATCAGCCCCAGCATTTT. Protein product: CATSRDLDSNQPQHF.

The gene calls are TRBV13 and TRBJ1-2; the D is unclear. V lost 5 bases to trimming and J lost 4 bases, with 11 bases between them. The V gene's germline CDR1 is PRHDT and CDR2 FYEKMQ (reference sequence). The CDR3 has 13 amino acids. Here the CDR3 DNA reads TGTGCCAGCAGCCCCCCCGTGGGCTATGGCTACACCTTC. It yields the protein CASSPPVGYGYTF.

This chain links TRBV2 with TRBJ1-1; D might be TRBD1 (5 bases). V was pared by 3 bases and J by 6 bases, with 14 bases between. This CDR3 is 14 amino acids long. Germline CDR1 is SNHLY and CDR2 is FYNNEI. The CDR3 bases are TGTGCCAGCAGTGACGTCCAGGGAAGGGCTGAAGCTTTCTTT. Protein: CASSDVQGRAEAFF. The whole variable domain, filled in from reference TRBV2 and TRBJ1-1, reads EPEVTQTPSHQVTQMGQEVILRCVPISNHLYFYWYRQILGQKVEFLVSFYNNEISEKSEIFDDQFSVERPDGSNFTLKIRSTKLEDSAMYFCASSDVQGRAEAFFGQGTRLTVV.

The V gene is TRBV6-4, the J gene TRBJ2-2, with unresolved D. The length of the CDR3 is 13 residues. Trimming shortened V by 0 bases and J by 5 bases, and 4 bases separated the two germline ends. CDR1 is MRHNA and CDR2 is SNTAGT in the germline V gene. CDR3 in amino acids: CASSDSTTGELFF. CDR3 sequence (DNA): TGTGCCAGCAGTGACTCGACGACCGGGGAGCTGTTTTTT.

The rearrangement uses TRBV18 and TRBJ2-2; D is unresolved. Trimming took off 3 bases at V and 6 bases at J, with 11 bases between the two ends. CDR3 length: 14 residues. Germline values: CDR1 KGHSH, CDR2 LQKENI. This CDR3 reads CASSPEPGAGELFF. For the CDR3, the DNA is TGTGCCAGCTCACCTGAACCCGGAGCCGGGGAGCTGTTTTTT.

This chain links TRBV9 with TRBJ2-2, with a weak D call TRBD2 (6 bases). Trimming stripped 3 bases from V and 0 bases from J, with 24 bases between. The CDR3 loop spans 20 amino acids. Germline V gene data show CDR1 as SGDLS and CDR2 as YYNGEE. CDR3 in DNA: TGTGCCAGCAGCGCCCGAAGCCTAATTTGGGGACTGGCGAACACCGGGGAGCTGTTTTTT. Its protein product is CASSARSLIWGLANTGELFF.